The subject of this entry is one T cell receptor (beta chain). This entry comes from a study of cytomegalovirus exposure and HLA in healthy donors. At the level of the study: For the approximately 400 genotyped donors, 80% to 90% fell within the Caucasian-associated ancestry cluster.

The V gene's germline CDR1 is SGDLS and CDR2 YYNGEE. V was shortened by 3 bases and J by 6 bases, with 13 bases between the two germline ends. The CDR3 covers 14 residues. PCR employed 60 Vbeta and 13 Jbeta primers. Method: immunoSEQ multiplex PCR; TCRdb's copy keeps in-frame clones and lacks some. The repertoire consists of 100,000 or so clones, with just under 80% occurring once and the leading ten covering 1.3%. The TCR sequence derives from a man in his thirties or forties in good health and CMV-seronegative. Sequencing used PBMCs. The chain joins TRBV9 to TRBJ2-1; D may be TRBD2 (5 bases). In DNA form, the CDR3 reads TGTGCCAGCAGCGCCAGCGGACTCGGCAATGAGCAGTTCTTC. Protein: CASSASGLGNEQFF.